This TCR beta chain was sequenced in a study of blood T cell repertoires in COVID-19. A Seattle source enrolled patients during active infection and followed them longitudinally. There are 13 residues in the CDR3. The germline V gene encodes CDR1 SGHTA and CDR2 FQGNSA. Trimming removed 3 bases at V and 6 bases at J, with 11 bases between. Repertoires were generated with immunoSEQ multiplex PCR, while TCRdb's copy carries only in-frame clones and drops some. The table records 160,000 or so clones, just under 90% of them present only once. Material for sequencing was peripheral blood. This sequence was found in a woman in her 70s with COVID-19, enrolled during active disease. The chain couples TRBV7-2 to TRBJ1-2; D remains unclear. The CDR3 is CASSFGRWDGYTF. The CDR3 DNA follows: TGTGCCAGCAGCTTTGGCAGGTGGGATGGCTACACCTTC. The variable domain in full, completed from reference TRBV7-2 and TRBJ1-2, reads GAGVSQSPSNKVTEKGKDVELRCDPISGHTALYWYRQSLGQGLEFLIYFQGNSAPDKSGLPSDRFSAERTGGSVSTLTIQRTQQEDSAVYLCASSFGRWDGYTFGSGTRLTVV.